The rows below give T cell receptor beta chains drawn from one sample of a study of OX40 agonist ivuxolimab in advanced cancers. Libraries were prepared by immunoSEQ multiplex PCR; TCRdb keeps only in-frame clonotypes and omits some of them. The sample includes more than 35,000 clones, 84% of them seen just once. The specimen was CD4+ or CD8+ T cells sorted from blood, collected in a trial of the OX40 agonist ivuxolimab. The receptors were gathered from an adult with an advanced solid tumor such as melanoma, head and neck, liver or kidney cancer. Both conserved end residues are part of each CDR3. The D gene is left open where the match is weak. Clone size is stated in some rows and not others, as once, few, many or a class when expanded.

>TRBD1|.|TRBV6-1|TRBJ1-2
TGTGCCAGCAGGATCGGCAGGGGGCCTAGCTATGGCTACACCTTC
CASRIGRGPSYGYTF
>TRBD2|.|TRBV6-6|TRBJ2-7
TGTGCCAGCAGTTACCCCGGACTAGCGGGAGTTGAGCAGTACTTC
CASSYPGLAGVEQYF
>.|once|TRBV28|TRBJ1-1
TGTGCCAGCAGCCTAGCGGTCCGGGACCTATCTGGAACTGAAGCTTTCTTT
CASSLAVRDLSGTEAFF
>.|.|TRBV23-1|TRBJ2-4
TGCGCCAGGGATTACAGGGTCTACCGTGCCAAAAACATTCAGTACTTC
CARDYRVYRAKNIQYF
>TRBD2|.|TRBV7-6|TRBJ2-1
TGTGCCAGCAGCTCCAGCGGGGGGGCTGGTAATGAGCAGTTCTTC
CASSSSGGAGNEQFF
>.|medium-sized|TRBV4-1|TRBJ1-1
TGCGCCAGCAGCCTTAGTTGGCAGGGGCCCACTGAAGCTTTCTTT
CASSLSWQGPTEAFF
>TRBD1|.|TRBV7-9|TRBJ1-6
TGTGCCAGCAGCTTAACAGGGGGAGATTCACCCCTCCACTTT
CASSLTGGDSPLHF
>TRBD2|.|TRBV10-1|TRBJ2-7
TGCGCCAGCAGCCCCGGGGCTAGCGGGAGTTCCTACGAGCAGTACTTC
CASSPGASGSSYEQYF
>TRBD2|.|TRBV27|TRBJ2-2
TGTGCCGTGGGGGGGGACACCGGGGAGCTGTTTTTT
CAVGGDTGELFF
>.|.|TRBV27|TRBJ1-5
TGTGCCAGCTCCTTCGGCGATAGCAATCAGCCCCAGCATTTT
CASSFGDSNQPQHF
>.|.|TRBV7-6|TRBJ2-7
TGTGCCAGCAGCTTAGTGGCCTCGGATGAGCAGTACTTC
CASSLVASDEQYF
>.|.|TRBV11-2|TRBJ2-7
TGTGCCAGCAGTGACGAAGCGCTATCCTACGAGCAGTACTTC
CASSDEALSYEQYF
>.|.|TRBV7-7|TRBJ2-1
TGTGCCAGCAGCTTATCCCTTTTGGCAGGGTACAATGAGCAGTTCTTC
CASSLSLLAGYNEQFF
>.|.|TRBV25-1|TRBJ2-7
TGTGCCAGCAGTGATGCTGGCGAGCAGTACTTC
CASSDAGEQYF
>.|.|TRBV2|TRBJ2-7
TGTGCCAGCGTCAAGGGGCCGACCTACGAGCAGTACTTC
CASVKGPTYEQYF
>.|.|TRBV28|TRBJ1-2
TGTGCCAGCAGTTTACGCCTCGACTCTAACTATGGCTACACCTTC
CASSLRLDSNYGYTF
>TRBD1|.|TRBV28|TRBJ2-3
TGTGCCAGCAGTTTAGACAGGGGGACAGATACGCAGTATTTT
CASSLDRGTDTQYF
>.|.|TRBV9|TRBJ2-3
TGTGCCAGCAGCGCCCTAGCTGGCGGCTCAGATACGCAGTATTTT
CASSALAGGSDTQYF
>.|medium-sized|TRBV30|TRBJ2-2
TGTGCCTGGTCGGCCGACCACACCGGGGAGCTGTTTTTT
CAWSADHTGELFF
>.|.|TRBV27|TRBJ2-2
TGTGCCAGCAGTTTTGGTGGTCCCAACACCGGGGAGCTGTTTTTT
CASSFGGPNTGELFF
>TRBD1|few|TRBV4-1|TRBJ2-7
TGCGCCAGCAGCCCGTGGACAGGGCTCTCCTACGAGCAGTACTTC
CASSPWTGLSYEQYF
>TRBD1|.|TRBV7-9|TRBJ2-2
TGTGCCACCTTACACAGGGGAAGCACCGGGGAGCTGTTTTTT
CATLHRGSTGELFF
>.|.|TRBV7-9|TRBJ2-7
TGTGCCAGCAGCTTATCACGCTACGAGCAGTACTTC
CASSLSRYEQYF
>.|.|TRBV4-1|TRBJ2-3
TGCGCCAGCAGCCAAGAGTGGCGGGCAGATACGCAGTATTTT
CASSQEWRADTQYF
>TRBD1|once|TRBV11-2|TRBJ1-1
TGTGCCAGCAGCTCCCCCAGACAGGGGCTAAACCTCTTCTTT
CASSSPRQGLNLFF
>TRBD1|.|TRBV25-1|TRBJ1-1
TGTGCCAGCAGTGCCCCGGACAGGGTGAGGACTGAAGCTTTCTTT
CASSAPDRVRTEAFF
>.|.|TRBV27|TRBJ2-7
TGTGCCAGCAGACTTAGCGAAACAACCTACGAGCAGTACTTC
CASRLSETTYEQYF
>.|.|TRBV11-2|TRBJ2-4
TGTGCCAGCAGTTCAGGGTTCGAAAACATTCAGTACTTC
CASSSGFENIQYF
>.|medium-sized|TRBV27|TRBJ2-6
TGTGCCAGCAGTTTATCGGCAGGGTCTGGGGCCAACGTCCTGACTTTC
CASSLSAGSGANVLTF
>.|.|TRBV27|TRBJ2-3
TGTGCCAGCAGTTTATCGCCGGGCGGGGGCGCAGATACGCAGTATTTT
CASSLSPGGGADTQYF
>.|.|TRBV27|TRBJ1-2
TGTGCCAGCAGTTTATTAAGGGGAGGCGGAAACTATGGCTACACCTTC
CASSLLRGGGNYGYTF
>.|.|TRBV30|TRBJ1-2
TGTGCCTGGAGTGAGCAGACCAGTCTTTCGAACTATGGCTACACCTTC
CAWSEQTSLSNYGYTF
>.|.|TRBV6-1|TRBJ1-2
TGTGCCAGCAGTGAAGGGCGGGGGCCGAGCTATGGCTACACCTTC
CASSEGRGPSYGYTF
>.|.|TRBV29-1|TRBJ2-1
TGCAGCGTTGAATGGGGTGGGGCTAGGGGCCGGTACAATGAGCAGTTCTTC
CSVEWGGARGRYNEQFF
>.|.|TRBV4-3|TRBJ2-2
TGCGCCAGCAGCCCCAGGGGTGCCGGGGAGCTGTTTTTT
CASSPRGAGELFF
>.|.|TRBV5-4|TRBJ1-2
TGTGCCAGCAGCCTAGCGTCCATAAGCCATGGCTACACCTTC
CASSLASISHGYTF
>.|.|TRBV19|TRBJ1-1
TGTGCCAGTAGCCAAATTGATACGAACACTGAAGCTTTCTTT
CASSQIDTNTEAFF
>.|.|TRBV5-4|TRBJ2-3
TGTGCCAGCAGCTTCAGGGTGGATACGCAGTATTTT
CASSFRVDTQYF
>.|.|TRBV4-1|TRBJ2-3
TGCGCCAGCAGCCAAGCCTCTAGCTTGGATACGCAGTATTTT
CASSQASSLDTQYF
>.|.|TRBV5-8|TRBJ1-6
TGTGCCAGCAGCTTAGTGGGGAAAATCTCACCCCTCCACTTT
CASSLVGKISPLHF
>.|.|TRBV7-9|TRBJ2-7
TGTGCCAGCAGCTTAGACCAGGGTGAACCGTACTTC
CASSLDQGEPYF
>.|.|TRBV2|TRBJ1-2
TGTGCCAGCAGTGTCCACAGGGTCCTCAACTATGGCTACACCTTC
CASSVHRVLNYGYTF